One and the same sample provided the 22 T cell receptor beta chains below, sequenced in a study of control samples from healthy donors and cancer patients. Assay used: immunoSEQ multiplex PCR; TCRdb lists only in-frame clones, some missing. The sample holds about 100,000 clones, 85% seen once. The sequenced sample was blood. These receptors were collected from a man aged 30 to 45 in good health.

The chain joins TRBV5-1 to TRBJ1-2, with D tentatively TRBD1 (5 bases). Germline lookup yields CDR1 SGHRS and CDR2 YFSETQ. This CDR3 contains 15 residues. The V end lost 3 bases, the J end lost 4 bases, and 16 bases lay between the germline ends. The CDR3 region is CASSWGTGDTYGYTF. CDR3 DNA sequence: TGCGCCAGCAGCTGGGGGACCGGCGACACCTATGGCTACACCTTC.

J is TRBJ2-7 and V is TRBV11-2; TRBD2 is a possible D gene (5 bases). The CDR3 has 13 amino acids. Germline V gene data show CDR1 as SGHAT and CDR2 as FQNNGV. The ends were cut back, 3 bases at V and 1 base at J, with 7 bases in the middle. CDR3 sequence reads: CASSFRGSYEQYF. In DNA, the CDR3 is TGTGCCAGCAGCTTTCGGGGTTCCTACGAGCAGTACTTC.

The rearrangement uses TRBV12-5 and TRBJ1-2; D gene uncertain. Trimming removed 5 bases from V and 4 bases from J, with 11 bases in between. The CDR3 extends over 13 amino acids. Germline assignment: CDR1 LGHNT and CDR2 FRNRAP. CDR3 in amino acids: CASGLETPYGYTF. The CDR3 DNA follows: TGTGCTAGTGGTCTCGAGACCCCCTATGGCTACACCTTC.

The rearrangement uses TRBV21-1 and TRBJ2-2; whether TRBD1, the table's D call, matches the DNA was not checked. TRBV21-1 counts as a pseudogene. The CDR3 runs 17 residues. The CDR3 nucleotides read TGTGCCAGCAGCGACAAAACCGGGACAGCAAACACCGGGGAGCTGTTTTTT. Protein: CASSDKTGTANTGELFF.

The rearrangement links TRBV20-1 to TRBJ2-1; no clear D. Deletions cut 3 bases from V and 6 bases from J, with 9 bases between. CDR3 length equals 12 residues. From germline, CDR1 is DFQATT and CDR2 SNEGSKA (reference sequence). The CDR3: CSASSSPNEQFF. CDR3 nucleotides: TGCAGTGCTAGTAGCAGTCCCAATGAGCAGTTCTTC.

The chain carries TRBV6-5 and TRBJ1-2; D not resolved. Per the germline V gene, CDR1 is MNHEY and CDR2 is SVGAGI. The CDR3 has 12 amino acids. V lost 2 bases, J lost 6 bases, and 7 bases lay in between. The CDR3 region has the DNA TGTGCCAGCAGTTACAAAGGGAATGGCTACACCTTC. It encodes CASSYKGNGYTF.

This clone has only one observation. This chain links TRBV7-9 with TRBJ1-1, with D possibly being TRBD1 (5 bases). Germline V gives CDR1 SEHNR, CDR2 FQNEAQ (reference sequence). V lost 6 bases to trimming and J lost 4 bases, with 9 bases between them. The CDR3 sequence is 12 residues long. The CDR3 DNA reads as TGTGCCAGCAGAGAGGGGATCACTGAAGCTTTCTTT. Amino acid sequence: CASREGITEAFF. Using reference TRBV7-9 and TRBJ1-1 for the parts outside the CDR3, the full variable domain is DTGVSQNPRHKITKRGQNVTFRCDPISEHNRLYWYRQTLGQGPEFLTYFQNEAQLEKSRLLSDRFSAERPKGSFSTLEIQRTEQGDSAMYLCASREGITEAFFGQGTRLTVV.

About this clone itself: Within the sample, other DNA sequences also encode this same CDR3. V usage is TRBV7-6 and J usage is TRBJ2-6; D is uncertain. The CDR3 has 15 residues. V gave up 1 base and J gave up 1 base, with 5 bases separating them. Germline CDR1 is SGHVS and CDR2 is FNYEAQ. The CDR3 spells CASSLEGSGANVLTF. CDR3 DNA sequence: TGTGCCAGCAGCTTAGAGGGATCTGGGGCCAACGTCCTGACTTTC.

The J gene is TRBJ1-5, the V gene TRBV19; D is undetermined. Germline V gene sequence: CDR1 LNHDA, CDR2 SQIVND (reference sequence). Trimming removed 9 bases at V and 6 bases at J, with 15 bases between. The CDR3 has 13 residues. In DNA form, the CDR3 reads TGTGCCAGCGCTTTGTTCCCCGGTCAGCCCCAGCATTTT. It yields the protein CASALFPGQPQHF. The complete variable domain, with remaining parts taken from reference TRBV19 and TRBJ1-5, reads DGGITQSPKYLFRKEGQNVTLSCEQNLNHDAMYWYRQDPGQGLRLIYYSQIVNDFQKGDIAEGYSVSREKKESFPLTVTSAQKNPTAFYLCASALFPGQPQHFGDGTRLSIL.

This chain joins TRBV15 and TRBJ1-3, with D unclear. Germline values: CDR1 LNHNV, CDR2 YYDKDF (reference sequence). This CDR3 region has 12 residues. Trimming shortened V by 3 bases and J by 0 bases, and 0 bases separated the two germline ends. CDR3 region: CATSSSGNTIYF. The CDR3 DNA sequence: TGTGCCACCAGCAGCTCTGGAAACACCATATATTTT.

The CDR3 DNA reads TGCGCCAGCAGCCCTGACGCGCGCGGATACAATGAGCAGTTCTTC. This translates into CASSPDARGYNEQFF. The chain has TRBV4-1 and TRBJ2-1; D is ambiguous. The CDR3 totals 15 residues. Germline V lookup: CDR1 MGHRA, CDR2 YSYEKL. Trimming shortened V by 4 bases and J by 4 bases, and 14 bases separated the two germline ends.

The chain links TRBV18 to TRBJ2-7, with D possibly matching TRBD1 (5 bases). Trimming pared 2 bases from V and 4 bases from J, leaving 12 bases between. Germline lookup yields CDR1 KGHSH and CDR2 LQKENI. The CDR3 is 14 amino acids. CDR3 DNA sequence: TGTGCCAGCTCACCATATCCAGGGTCGTACGAGCAGTACTTC. This codes for CASSPYPGSYEQYF.

CDR3 bases: TGCGCCAGCAGCTTTACTCAGGGGCCCCTGGCCCGCTCTGGGGCCAACGTCCTGACTTTC. It yields the protein CASSFTQGPLARSGANVLTF. The gene calls are TRBV5-1 and TRBJ2-6; tentatively, D is TRBD1 (6 bases). Per germline, CDR1 SGHRS and CDR2 YFSETQ. The CDR3 totals 20 residues. V was shortened by 2 bases and J by 0 bases, with 21 bases between the two germline ends.

The chain employs TRBV7-9 and TRBJ2-3; the match to TRBD2 covers 9 bases. After removal of 1 base from V and 1 base from J, the junction contained 6 bases not matched to a gene. Germline V gives CDR1 SEHNR, CDR2 FQNEAQ (reference sequence). This CDR3 contains 17 residues. CDR3 sequence: CASSLERASGGTDTQYF. Here the CDR3 DNA reads TGTGCCAGCAGCTTAGAGCGGGCTAGCGGGGGCACAGATACGCAGTATTTT.

This sequence joins TRBV5-4 and TRBJ1-1, with D unresolved. This CDR3 is 14 amino acids long. Germline V lookup: CDR1 SGHNT, CDR2 YYREEE (reference sequence). V lost 4 bases and J lost 0, with 10 bases in between. CDR3 DNA: TGTGCCAGCAGCGAGGGAATACTGAACACTGAAGCTTTCTTT. Protein: CASSEGILNTEAFF. Full variable domain (remainder filled in from reference TRBV5-4 and TRBJ1-1): ETGVTQSPTHLIKTRGQQVTLRCSSQSGHNTVSWYQQALGQGPQFIFQYYREEENGRGNFPPRFSGLQFPNYSSELNVNALELDDSALYLCASSEGILNTEAFFGQGTRLTVV.

The sample holds a few counts of this clone. This rearrangement joins TRBV10-3 to TRBJ1-1; D remains ambiguous. V lost 7 bases and J lost 1, with 10 bases in between. Germline CDR1 ENHRY, CDR2 SYGVKD. This CDR3 has 13 residues. The CDR3 DNA reads as TGTGCCATCATGAGGACGGGGAACACTGAAGCTTTCTTT. It yields the protein CAIMRTGNTEAFF.

This clone occurred a few times. V gene TRBV5-1 combines with J gene TRBJ1-5, with D possibly being TRBD1 (5 bases). Deletions cut 0 bases from V and 2 bases from J, with 9 bases between. Germline loops: CDR1 SGHRS, CDR2 YFSETQ. This CDR3 is 15 amino acids long. DNA for the CDR3: TGCGCCAGCAGCTTGGATGGGGCGGGCAATCAGCCCCAGCATTTT. Protein: CASSLDGAGNQPQHF. The full variable domain, with the rest looked up from reference TRBV5-1 and TRBJ1-5, is KAGVTQTPRYLIKTRGQQVTLSCSPISGHRSVSWYQQTPGQGLQFLFEYFSETQRNKGNFPGRFSGRQFSNSRSEMNVSTLELGDSALYLCASSLDGAGNQPQHFGDGTRLSIL.

The chain has TRBV14 and TRBJ1-1; TRBD1 might be the D (6 bases). The CDR3 runs 12 residues. Germline V gene lookup returns CDR1 SGHDN and CDR2 FVKESK. V was pared by 3 bases and J by 11 bases, with 13 bases between. CDR3 in DNA: TGTGCCAGCAGCCAGGGGGGGGCGTGGGCTTTCTTT. It encodes CASSQGGAWAFF.

This chain connects TRBV6-1 to TRBJ1-5, with D unresolved. This CDR3 is 11 amino acids long. In germline, CDR1 is MNHNS, CDR2 SASEGT. V was clipped by 1 base and J by 9 bases, with 4 bases between them. DNA for the CDR3: TGTGCCAGCAGTGAAGGTCCGCCCCAGCATTTT. Translation: CASSEGPPQHF.

The CDR3 region is CASSPFWGSDTEAFF. CDR3 sequence (DNA): TGTGCCAGCTCACCATTCTGGGGGAGTGACACTGAAGCTTTCTTT. The J gene is TRBJ1-1, the V gene TRBV18; D might be TRBD1 (5 bases). CDR1 is KGHSH and CDR2 is LQKENI in the germline V gene. Trimming pared 2 bases from V and 3 bases from J, leaving 13 bases between. The CDR3 totals 15 residues.

The chain couples TRBV5-1 to TRBJ1-3; 9 bases are shared with TRBD1. This CDR3 has 21 amino acids. The germline V gene has CDR1 SGHRS and CDR2 YFSETQ. J was trimmed by 0 bases and V by 0 bases; bases with no gene match: 16. CDR3 amino acids: CASSLGWRDREGGSSGNTIYF. CDR3 in DNA: TGCGCCAGCAGCTTGGGTTGGAGGGACAGGGAAGGAGGTTCCTCTGGAAACACCATATATTTT.

The gene calls are TRBV28 and TRBJ2-3; possibly TRBD2 for D (5 bases). Germline-derived CDR1 and CDR2 are MDHEN and SYDVKM. The CDR3 extends over 13 amino acids. With 6 bases removed from V and 3 bases from J, the gap between germline ends came to 10 bases. The CDR3 here is CASRDGGTDTQYF. The CDR3 nucleotides are TGTGCCAGCAGAGATGGCGGGACAGATACGCAGTATTTT.